The following is a T cell receptor (beta chain) sequence with its context. Its antigen is as yet unknown. The length of the CDR3 is 20 residues. The V gene lost 5 bases and the J gene lost 0 bases, with 25 bases spanning the gap. Germline CDR1 LGHNA, CDR2 YNFKEQ. TCRdb used MiXCR to reprocess the 5' RACE reads, holding one entry per CDR3 protein. The data contain 500,000 to 700,000 distinct CDR3 sequences, about a fifth of them seen just once; the ten biggest clones take up around an eighth. These data are taken from a study of T cells after yellow fever vaccination. Overall study findings and caveats: The booster response re-showed most primary clones: approximately 95% CD4, around 85% CD8. Weaker overall, the secondary response nonetheless peaked faster (day 5 versus 15). Among all clonotypes, a small share was observed in both CD4 and CD8 compartments.

This sequence joins TRBV4-2 and TRBJ2-2; possibly TRBD1 or TRBD2 for D (6 bases each). The source of this sequence is a man aged 30 to 39 who received the YFV17D yellow fever vaccine. The sequencing used PBMCs, collected 15 days after the yellow fever booster vaccination. CDR3 protein: CASSRIGTHAGLPNTGELFF. The CDR3 DNA follows: TGTGCCAGCAGCAGAATCGGGACACATGCGGGACTTCCGAACACCGGGGAGCTGTTTTTT.